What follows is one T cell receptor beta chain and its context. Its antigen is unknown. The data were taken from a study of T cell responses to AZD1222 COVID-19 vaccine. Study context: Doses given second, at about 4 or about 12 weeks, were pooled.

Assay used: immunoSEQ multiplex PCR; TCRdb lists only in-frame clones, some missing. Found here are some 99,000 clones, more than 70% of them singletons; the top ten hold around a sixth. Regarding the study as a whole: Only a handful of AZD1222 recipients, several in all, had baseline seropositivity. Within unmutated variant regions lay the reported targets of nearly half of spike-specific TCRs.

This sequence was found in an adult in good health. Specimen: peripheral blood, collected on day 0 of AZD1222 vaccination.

The DNA for the CDR3 is TGTGCCAGCAGCCGACAGGGGGCTTTGGCCAAAAACATTCAGTACTTC. As protein: CASSRQGALAKNIQYF. The chain recombines TRBV7-3 with TRBJ2-4, with 10 positions matching TRBD1. This CDR3 has 16 residues. The germline gives CDR1 SGHTA, CDR2 FQGTGA. V shed 5 bases and J 1 base; nucleotides not matched to a gene: 5.